This T cell receptor beta chain appears in the sequencing data of a study of blood T cell repertoires in COVID-19. Across the whole study: The United States, Italy and Spain were the sources of the acute and convalescent COVID-19 samples. PBMCs, B-cell-depleted T cells, or T cells were the source of the cDNA or gDNA that made up the material.

Methods used by the authors: Amplification of reference gene primers was used by the study to estimate nucleated cell counts. TCRdb's copy holds only in-frame clones and misses some; the assay was immunoSEQ multiplex PCR. Clone size and V and J calls were adopted from that table, with D and trimming inferred from the DNA. Of fewer than 250,000 clones listed, approximately 84% were seen once; the top ten hold approximately 3%. This CDR3 region has 17 residues. V lost 6 bases and J lost 0, with 15 bases in between. CDR1 SEHNR and CDR2 FQNEAQ come from the germline V gene (reference sequence). Participant ages covered roughly 18 to 89 years across 24 US areas.

The receptor was isolated from a woman in her 30s who had recovered from COVID-19. The V and J genes are TRBV7-9 and TRBJ2-6; D perhaps matches TRBD1 (5 bases). Sequenced input: PBMCs or T cells enriched from blood (not recorded which). CDR3 DNA sequence: TGTGCCAGCAGGTCCGGCTTACAGGTCTCTGGGGCCAACGTCCTGACTTTC. Translating gives CASRSGLQVSGANVLTF. The full variable domain, its missing parts supplied by reference TRBV7-9 and TRBJ2-6, is DTGVSQNPRHKITKRGQNVTFRCDPISEHNRLYWYRQTLGQGPEFLTYFQNEAQLEKSRLLSDRFSAERPKGSFSTLEIQRTEQGDSAMYLCASRSGLQVSGANVLTFGAGSRLTVL.